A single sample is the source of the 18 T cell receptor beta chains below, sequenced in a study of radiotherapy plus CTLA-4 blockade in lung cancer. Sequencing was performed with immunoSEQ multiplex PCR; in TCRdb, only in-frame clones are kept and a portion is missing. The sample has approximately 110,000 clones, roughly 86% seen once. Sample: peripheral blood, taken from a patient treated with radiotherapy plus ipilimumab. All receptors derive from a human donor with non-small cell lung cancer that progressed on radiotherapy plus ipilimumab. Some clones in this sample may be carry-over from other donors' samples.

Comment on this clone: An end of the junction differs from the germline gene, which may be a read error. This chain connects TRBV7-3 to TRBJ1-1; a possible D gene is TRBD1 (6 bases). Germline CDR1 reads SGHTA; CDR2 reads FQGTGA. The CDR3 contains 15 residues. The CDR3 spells CASSLQGIMNTGAFF. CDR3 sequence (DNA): TGTGCCAGCAGCCTACAGGGTATCATGAACACTGGAGCTTTCTTT.

The CDR3 loop is CASSYSGQSTLGYTF. CDR3 sequence (DNA): TGTGCCAGCAGTTACTCAGGACAGTCAACTCTGGGCTACACCTTC. The V gene is TRBV6-6, the J gene TRBJ1-2, with D perhaps matching TRBD1 (6 bases). The CDR3 spans 15 residues. V lost 0 bases and J 8 bases, leaving 16 bases between the germline ends. Germline CDR1 MNHNY, CDR2 SVGAGI (reference sequence).

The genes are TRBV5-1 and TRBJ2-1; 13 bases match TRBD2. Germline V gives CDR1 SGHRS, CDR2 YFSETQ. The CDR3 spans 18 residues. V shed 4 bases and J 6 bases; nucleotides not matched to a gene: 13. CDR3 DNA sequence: TGCGCCAGCAGCGTGGGGACTAGCGGGAACACGTTCCCCAATGAGCAGTTCTTC. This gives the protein CASSVGTSGNTFPNEQFF.

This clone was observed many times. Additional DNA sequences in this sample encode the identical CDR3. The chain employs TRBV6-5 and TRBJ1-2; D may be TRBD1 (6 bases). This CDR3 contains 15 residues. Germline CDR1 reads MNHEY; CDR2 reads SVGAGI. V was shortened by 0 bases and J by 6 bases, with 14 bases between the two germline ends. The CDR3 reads CASSYSRGGADGYTF. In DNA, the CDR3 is TGTGCCAGCAGTTACTCTCGGGGGGGGGCGGATGGCTACACCTTC.

CDR3 in DNA: TGTGCCAGCAGTTACTATGCGGTTGGGTCACCCCTCCACTTT. Protein product: CASSYYAVGSPLHF. The rearrangement joins TRBV6-5 to TRBJ1-6; D gene unclear. Germline CDR1 MNHEY, CDR2 SVGAGI. The CDR3 spans 14 residues. V lost 1 base, J lost 10 bases, and 11 bases lay in between.

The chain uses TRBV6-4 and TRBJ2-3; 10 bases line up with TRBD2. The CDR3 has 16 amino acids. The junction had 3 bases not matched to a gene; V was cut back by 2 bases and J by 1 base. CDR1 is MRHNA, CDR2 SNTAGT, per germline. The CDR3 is CASSDDTSGGTDTQYF. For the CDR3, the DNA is TGTGCCAGCAGTGACGATACTAGCGGGGGCACAGATACGCAGTATTTT.

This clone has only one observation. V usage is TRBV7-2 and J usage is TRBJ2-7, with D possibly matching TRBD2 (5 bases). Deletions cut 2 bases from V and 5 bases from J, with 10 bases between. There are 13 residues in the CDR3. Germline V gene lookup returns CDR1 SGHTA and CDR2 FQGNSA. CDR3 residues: CASSLRLANEQYF. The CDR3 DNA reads TGTGCCAGCAGCTTAAGGCTAGCCAACGAGCAGTACTTC.

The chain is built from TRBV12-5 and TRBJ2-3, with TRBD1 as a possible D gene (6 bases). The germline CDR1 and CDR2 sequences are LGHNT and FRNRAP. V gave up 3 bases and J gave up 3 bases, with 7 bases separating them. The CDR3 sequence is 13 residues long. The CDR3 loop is CASGLTGTDTQYF. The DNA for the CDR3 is TGTGCTAGTGGTTTAACAGGGACAGATACGCAGTATTTT. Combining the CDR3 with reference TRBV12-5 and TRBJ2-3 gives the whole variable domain DARVTQTPRHKVTEMGQEVTMRCQPILGHNTVFWYRQTMMQGLELLAYFRNRAPLDDSGMPKDRFSAEMPDATLATLKIQPSEPRDSAVYFCASGLTGTDTQYFGPGTRLTVL.

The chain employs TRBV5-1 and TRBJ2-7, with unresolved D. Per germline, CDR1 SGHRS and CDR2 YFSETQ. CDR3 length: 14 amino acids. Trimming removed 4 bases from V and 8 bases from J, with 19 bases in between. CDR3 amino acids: CASSPPGSSAKQYF. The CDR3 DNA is TGCGCCAGCAGCCCCCCGGGTTCCTCGGCCAAGCAGTACTTC. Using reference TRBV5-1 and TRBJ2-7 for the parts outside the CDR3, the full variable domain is KAGVTQTPRYLIKTRGQQVTLSCSPISGHRSVSWYQQTPGQGLQFLFEYFSETQRNKGNFPGRFSGRQFSNSRSEMNVSTLELGDSALYLCASSPPGSSAKQYFGPGTRLTVT.

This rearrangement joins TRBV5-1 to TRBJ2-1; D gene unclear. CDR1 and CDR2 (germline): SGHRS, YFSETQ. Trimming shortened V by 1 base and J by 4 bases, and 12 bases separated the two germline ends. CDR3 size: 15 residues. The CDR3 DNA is TGCGCCAGCAGCTTGTATCTATCTGGGTACAATGAGCAGTTCTTC. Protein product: CASSLYLSGYNEQFF.

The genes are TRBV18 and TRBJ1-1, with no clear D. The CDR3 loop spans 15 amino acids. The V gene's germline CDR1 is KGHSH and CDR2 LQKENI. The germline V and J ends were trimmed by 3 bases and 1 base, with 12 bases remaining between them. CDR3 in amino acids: CASSPDRRRNTEAFF. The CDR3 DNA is TGTGCCAGCTCACCGGACCGACGGAGGAACACTGAAGCTTTCTTT.

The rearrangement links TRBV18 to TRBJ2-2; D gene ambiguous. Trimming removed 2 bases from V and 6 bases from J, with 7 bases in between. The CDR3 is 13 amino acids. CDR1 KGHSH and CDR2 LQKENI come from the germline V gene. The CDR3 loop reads CASSPNSAGELFF. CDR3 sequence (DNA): TGTGCCAGCTCACCAAATTCCGCCGGGGAGCTGTTTTTT.

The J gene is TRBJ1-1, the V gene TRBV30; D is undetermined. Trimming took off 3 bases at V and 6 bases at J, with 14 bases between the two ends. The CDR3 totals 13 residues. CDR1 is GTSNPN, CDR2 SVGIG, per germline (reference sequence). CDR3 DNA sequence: TGTGCCTGGAGCCCCGATGTCGCGGCTGAAGCTTTCTTT. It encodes CAWSPDVAAEAFF.

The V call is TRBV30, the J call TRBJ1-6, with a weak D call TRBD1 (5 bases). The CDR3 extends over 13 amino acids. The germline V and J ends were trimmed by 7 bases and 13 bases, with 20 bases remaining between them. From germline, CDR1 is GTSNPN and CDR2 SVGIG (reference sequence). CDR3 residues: CAFTGDGGFPLHF. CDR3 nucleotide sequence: TGTGCCTTCACCGGGGACGGGGGTTTTCCCCTCCACTTT.

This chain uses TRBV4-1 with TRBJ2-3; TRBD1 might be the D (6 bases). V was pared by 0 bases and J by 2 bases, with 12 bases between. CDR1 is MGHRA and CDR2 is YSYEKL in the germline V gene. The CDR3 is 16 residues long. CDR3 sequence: CASSQESRGFTDTQYF. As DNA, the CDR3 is TGCGCCAGCAGCCAAGAATCCAGGGGATTCACAGATACGCAGTATTTT.

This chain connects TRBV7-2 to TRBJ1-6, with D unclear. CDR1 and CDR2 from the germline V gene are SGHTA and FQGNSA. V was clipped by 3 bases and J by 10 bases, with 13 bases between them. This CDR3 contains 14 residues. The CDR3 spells CASSFSPGGSPLHF. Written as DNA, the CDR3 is TGTGCCAGCAGCTTTTCACCGGGAGGATCACCCCTCCACTTT. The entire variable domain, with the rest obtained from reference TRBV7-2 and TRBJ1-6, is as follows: GAGVSQSPSNKVTEKGKDVELRCDPISGHTALYWYRQSLGQGLEFLIYFQGNSAPDKSGLPSDRFSAERTGGSVSTLTIQRTQQEDSAVYLCASSFSPGGSPLHFGNGTRLTVT.

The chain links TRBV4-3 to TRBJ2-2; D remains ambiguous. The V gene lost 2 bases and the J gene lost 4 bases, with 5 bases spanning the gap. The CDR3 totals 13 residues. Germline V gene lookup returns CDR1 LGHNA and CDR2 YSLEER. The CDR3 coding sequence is TGCGCCAGCAGCCAAATGGGCACCGGGGAGCTGTTTTTT. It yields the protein CASSQMGTGELFF.

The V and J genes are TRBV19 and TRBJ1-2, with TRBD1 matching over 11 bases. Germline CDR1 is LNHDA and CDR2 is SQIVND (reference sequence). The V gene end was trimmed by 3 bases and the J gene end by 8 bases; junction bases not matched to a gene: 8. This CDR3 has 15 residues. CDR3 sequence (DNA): TGTGCCAGTAGTATCACCGGGACAGGGGGGCGAGGCTACACCTTC. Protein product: CASSITGTGGRGYTF.